This note documents a single T cell receptor beta chain sequence. This clonotype has a single count. There is no known antigen for this receptor. The sample holds no much larger clone one base away, and base qualities are not on file. The sample comes from a study of T-cell memory formation after mild COVID-19 (dated by TCRdb to 2020 to 2022). Describing the broader study: Most TCR sequence clusters were specific to one of the two donors. In two donors, T-cell clones that expanded and contracted after mild COVID-19 were tracked by sequencing TCRalpha and TCRbeta repertoires over time. The cohort comprised two young, previously healthy adult volunteers, one female and one male.

Beyond this particular receptor, the publication reports: Only two mild cases were covered by the study, and larger cohorts that include severe cases with pre-infection samples were considered necessary. Clones that contracted from day 15 to 85 showed balanced CD4/CD8 phenotypes, whereas a second wave of clones that expanded from day 15 to 37 leaned towards CD4+. Contracting CD4+ clones appeared mostly in the CM and EM memory subsets, whereas CD8+ clones were enriched in EMRA. Some responding clones were detected in pre-infection memory, which suggested that pre-existing cross-reactive memory T cells had joined the SARS-CoV-2 response. SARS-CoV-2 specificity was not confirmed for the second-wave clones peaking on day 37.

Sequencing used an Illumina NovaSeq 6000. TCRalpha and TCRbeta cDNA libraries were constructed by 5'RACE with constant-segment primers, with sample barcodes and unique molecular identifiers being introduced. Trizol reagent was used to extract RNA from every sample. Amplification of the libraries took two PCR steps, and the second step added a second sample barcode plus Illumina TruSeq adapters. Sequencing of the libraries was done on an Illumina NovaSeq, producing 2 x 150 bp paired-end reads. In the original analysis: Demultiplexing of reads and collapsing into UMI-guided consensus sequences were performed with migec v1.2.7. Using mixcr v2.1.11, the UMI consensuses were aligned to TRA and TRB V and J templates and assembled into clonotypes. Expanded or contracted clonotypes were those called significant by both edgeR and NoisET, with noise models trained on biological replicates. For edgeR calls, the cutoffs were a false discovery rate-adjusted p below 0.01 and a log2 fold-change threshold of 1. PCA with hierarchical clustering of max-normalized trajectories of the 1000 most abundant clonotypes was used as exploratory dynamics analysis. Separately sequenced CD4+ and CD8+ repertoires were used to assign a CD4 or CD8 phenotype to each responding clone. TCRdb reworked the public reads: Q25 trimming with fastp, MiXCR clone assembly, productive beta chains retained. Rows with one shared CDR3 protein collapse into an entry with the most common genes and DNA. TCRdb's processing, not the study's, gives the V and J calls here. The sample records about 470,000 distinct CDR3 sequences, approximately 23% of which are singletons. The ten most abundant clones make up around 12% of the sample.

Ficoll-Paque density gradient centrifugation was the method used to isolate PBMCs. CDR1 and CDR2 were assigned from the germline V gene as SGHDN and FVKESK. The CDR3, from cysteine to phenylalanine, totals 13 residues. Only the CDR3 DNA stays, 39 bases, in frame from base 1. V is shortened by 1 base, J by 9 bases, and the region joining them spans 10 bases. The chain is encoded by TRBV14 joined to TRBJ2-1, with no confident D gene call. This TCR derives from an adult woman who had mild COVID-19 (a few samples of this study predate the infection). The sample titles of this study are shuffled in the database, so cell type and time point are left out; the donor was told from shared clones. The material sequenced was PBMCs or a T cell subset sorted from them (not recorded which). The bases read TGTGCCAGCAGCCAAGGGGTGTTCGGTGAGCAGTTCTTC. It translates as CASSQGVFGEQFF.